Below, 10 T cell receptor beta chains from the same sample are listed, as sequenced in a study of CD8 T cells in ankylosing spondylitis. TCRdb ran MiXCR on the 5' RACE reads and lists one entry per CDR3 protein. Among 25,000 to 35,000 distinct CDR3 sequences listed, around 14% were seen once. Sequenced input: blood. The receptors come from a male donor with ankylosing spondylitis or in good health (not recorded which).

This clonotype has just a few counts. The V call is TRBV12-3 or TRBV12-4, the J call TRBJ2-1, with 7 bases matching TRBD2. This CDR3 has 13 residues. The trim removed 3 bases at V and 4 bases at J, leaving 0 bases unmatched. In DNA, the CDR3 is TGTGCCAGCAGTTTCGGGGGGTACAATGAGCAGTTCTTC. It specifies CASSFGGYNEQFF.

This clonotype was counted a few times. The chain employs TRBV7-6 and TRBJ2-2; no definite D call. This CDR3 has 17 amino acids. Trimming took 1 base from V and 2 from J, leaving 14 bases between them. Germline V lookup: CDR1 SGHVS, CDR2 FNYEAQ. The CDR3 DNA is TGTGCCAGCAGCTTAGGAGGATGGCGGTTTAACACCGGGGAGCTGTTTTTT. Encoded protein: CASSLGGWRFNTGELFF.

The genes are TRBV13 and TRBJ2-5, with TRBD2 matching 11 bases. Germline V gene data show CDR1 as PRHDT and CDR2 as FYEKMQ (reference sequence). Trimming cost V 4 bases and J 4 bases; bases outside gene matches: 2. CDR3 length equals 14 residues. As DNA, the CDR3 is TGTGCCAGCAGCTCCGGACTAGCGGGAGAGACCCAGTACTTC. This translates into CASSSGLAGETQYF.

The chain is built from TRBV2 and TRBJ2-4; D tentatively fits TRBD1 or TRBD2 (6 bases each). Per germline, CDR1 SNHLY and CDR2 FYNNEI. The CDR3 consists of 16 residues. The V end lost 4 bases, the J end lost 1 base, and 14 bases lay between the germline ends. The CDR3 loop is CASSAGGGSAKNIQYF. The CDR3 DNA sequence: TGTGCCAGCAGTGCAGGAGGGGGGAGTGCCAAAAACATTCAGTACTTC.

The V gene is TRBV30, the J gene TRBJ2-1, with 8 bases fitting TRBD2. From germline, CDR1 is GTSNPN and CDR2 SVGIG (reference sequence). This CDR3 has 15 residues. After removal of 2 bases from V and 0 bases from J, the junction contained 3 bases not matched to a gene. The CDR3 spells CAWSTGGNSYNEQFF. The CDR3 bases are TGTGCCTGGAGTACGGGAGGGAACTCCTACAATGAGCAGTTCTTC.

This clonotype was counted a few times. This sequence joins TRBV7-3 and TRBJ2-3; weak D call: TRBD1 (6 bases). The CDR3 length is 15 residues. V dropped 5 bases and J dropped 6 bases, with 18 bases sitting between them. Germline CDR1 is SGHTA and CDR2 is FQGTGA. The DNA of the CDR3 is TGTGCCAGCAGCCCCCAAGGGGGTGTCATTGATACGCAGTATTTT. Its protein is CASSPQGGVIDTQYF.

This clonotype was seen a few times. The chain employs TRBV4-3 and TRBJ1-1; D call uncertain. CDR1 LGHNA and CDR2 YSLEER come from the germline V gene. This CDR3 has 15 residues. With 2 bases removed from V and 0 bases from J, the gap between germline ends came to 10 bases. The CDR3 sequence: CASSQSTAMNTEAFF. The CDR3 DNA reads TGCGCCAGCAGCCAAAGTACAGCGATGAACACTGAAGCTTTCTTT.

This rearrangement joins TRBV20-1 to TRBJ2-7, with 8 bases fitting TRBD2. Germline V lookup: CDR1 DFQATT, CDR2 SNEGSKA (reference sequence). The CDR3 extends over 13 amino acids. The V and J ends lost 3 bases and 3 bases, in that order; junction bases with no gene match: 4. CDR3 loop: CSARRLANYEQYF. CDR3 nucleotides: TGCAGTGCTAGGCGACTAGCGAACTACGAGCAGTACTTC.

This clonotype came up a few times. J is TRBJ2-3 and V is TRBV10-2, with 7 nucleotides matching TRBD2. The CDR3 has 14 amino acids. V gave up 5 bases and J gave up 3 bases; unmatched junction bases: 5. Germline CDR1 reads WSHSY; CDR2 reads SAAADI. CDR3 residues: CASSTGGRTDTQYF. The CDR3 DNA reads TGCGCCAGCAGTACGGGAGGACGAACAGATACGCAGTATTTT.

The CDR3 spells CASSPTTVTGELFF. Written as DNA, the CDR3 is TGTGCCAGCAGCCCCACCACGGTGACAGGGGAGCTGTTTTTT. The chain carries TRBV5-6 and TRBJ2-2; D is unresolved. This CDR3 is built from 14 residues. The V and J ends lost 4 bases and 8 bases respectively, with 15 bases between them. Germline V lookup: CDR1 SGHDT, CDR2 YYEEEE.